This TCR beta chain is from a study of blood T cell repertoires in COVID-19. Study in general: PBMCs, B-cell-depleted T cells, or T cells were the source of the cDNA or gDNA that made up the material.

Patients from Seattle were sampled longitudinally, starting during active infection. The authors' processing: Reference gene primer amplification yielded estimated nucleated cell counts. TCRdb's table, derived via immunoSEQ multiplex PCR, lists solely in-frame clones and lacks some. That table furnishes V, J and clone size, whereas the DNA furnished D and trimming. Counted here are 150,000 to 180,000 clones, roughly 84% occurring once; the ten biggest clones make up roughly 0.62%. Material for sequencing was peripheral blood. The sequence came from a man in his fifties or sixties with COVID-19, enrolled during active disease.

DNA for the CDR3: TGCAGCGCCGTGGAGGGGTGGTATGGCTACACCTTC. Its translation: CSAVEGWYGYTF. The chain is built from TRBV29-1 and TRBJ1-2; maybe TRBD1 (5 bases). This CDR3 region has 12 residues. In germline, CDR1 is SQVTM, CDR2 ANQGSEA. Trimming took 7 bases from V and 5 from J, leaving 14 bases between them. Variable domain in full (rest from reference TRBV29-1 and TRBJ1-2): SAVISQKPSRDICQRGTSLTIQCQVDSQVTMMFWYRQQPGQSLTLIATANQGSEATYESGFVIDKFPISRPNLTFSTLTVSNMSPEDSSIYLCSAVEGWYGYTFGSGTRLTVV.